This TCR beta chain was identified during a study of cytomegalovirus exposure and HLA in healthy donors. Study-level points and caveats: Information on immune exposure was restricted to one variable (CMV serostatus). Relative to the approximately 700-donor mean, N-insertions were reportedly fewer in an Asian-associated ancestry cluster in a later analysis.

Looked up from germline, CDR1 is SGHRS and CDR2 is YFSETQ. Trimming stripped 4 bases from V and 0 bases from J, with 17 bases between. The CDR3 runs 17 residues. The study ran its PCR with 60 Vbeta and 13 Jbeta primers. Sequencing used immunoSEQ multiplex PCR; TCRdb keeps in-frame clones, though not all of them. In the table there are 160,000 or so clones, approximately 88% of which are singletons. Points on this clone: Its antigen is currently unknown.

The receptor comes from a man aged 25-40 years in good health and CMV-seronegative. The chain combines TRBV5-1 with TRBJ1-3; TRBD1 is a possible D gene (6 bases). The sample comprised PBMCs. The CDR3 sequence is CASSPGNGQFSGNTIYF. CDR3 nucleotide sequence: TGCGCCAGCAGCCCGGGAAACGGACAGTTCTCTGGAAACACCATATATTTT.